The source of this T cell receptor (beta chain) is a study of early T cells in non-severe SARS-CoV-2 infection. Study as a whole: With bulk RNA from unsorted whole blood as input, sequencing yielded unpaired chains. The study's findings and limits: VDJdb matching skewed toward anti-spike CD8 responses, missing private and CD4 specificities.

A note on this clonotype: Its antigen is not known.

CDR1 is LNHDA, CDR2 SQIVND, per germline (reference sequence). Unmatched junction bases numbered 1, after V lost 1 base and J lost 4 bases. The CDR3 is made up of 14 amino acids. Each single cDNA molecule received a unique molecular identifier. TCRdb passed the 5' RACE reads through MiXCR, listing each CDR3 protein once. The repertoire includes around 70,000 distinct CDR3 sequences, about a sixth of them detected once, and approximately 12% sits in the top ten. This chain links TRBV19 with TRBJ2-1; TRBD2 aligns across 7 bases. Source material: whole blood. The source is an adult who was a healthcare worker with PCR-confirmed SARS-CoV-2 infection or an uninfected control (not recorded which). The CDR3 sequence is CASSIGGLYNEQFF. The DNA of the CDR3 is TGTGCCAGTAGTATAGGGGGACTATACAATGAGCAGTTCTTC.